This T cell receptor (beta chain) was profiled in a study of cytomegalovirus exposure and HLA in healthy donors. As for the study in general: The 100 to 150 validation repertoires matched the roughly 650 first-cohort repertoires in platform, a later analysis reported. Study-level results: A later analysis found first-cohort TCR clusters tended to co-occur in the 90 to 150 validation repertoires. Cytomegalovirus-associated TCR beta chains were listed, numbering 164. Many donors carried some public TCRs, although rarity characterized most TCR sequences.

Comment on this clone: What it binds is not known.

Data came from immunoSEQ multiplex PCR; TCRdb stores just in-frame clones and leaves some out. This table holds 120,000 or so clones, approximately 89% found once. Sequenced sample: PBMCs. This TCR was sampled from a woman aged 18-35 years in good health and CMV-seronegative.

Here the CDR3 reads CASSLSSTNEKLFF. The CDR3 nucleotides are TGTGCCAGCAGCTTATCCTCAACTAATGAAAAACTGTTTTTT. The chain employs TRBV5-8 and TRBJ1-4; D is undetermined. CDR1 and CDR2 (germline): SGHTS, YDEGEE. Between the trimmed V and J ends, which lost 2 bases and 0 bases, there was a span of 5 bases. CDR3 size: 14 residues.